Shown below are 5 T cell receptor beta chains from a single sample sequenced in a study of regulatory T cells in long-lasting Graves disease. Time point of the sample: newly diagnosed GD, antithyroid drugs for less than 3 months. Following extraction of RNA from PBMCs, that RNA was used to make the TCR library. Relying on iRepertoire HTBI primers and Arm-PCR of CDR3 regions, the team built TCR beta libraries. TCRdb re-called the multiplex PCR reads through MiXCR, storing one row per CDR3 protein. The sample carries approximately 540,000 distinct CDR3 sequences, around 12% recorded once. This sample also appeared in a second study, on T cells in Graves' hyperthyroidism and ophthalmopathy.

The specimen comprised peripheral blood mononuclear cells (PBMCs), sampled at new diagnosis, from a patient treated with antithyroid drugs. The receptors here all came from a woman aged 25 to 39 with Graves disease.

This clonotype was seen repeatedly, ten times or more. This chain uses TRBV20-1 with TRBJ2-3; weak D call: TRBD1 (5 bases). CDR1 is DFQATT and CDR2 is SNEGSKA in the germline V gene (reference sequence). Trimming cost V 6 bases and J 0 bases, with 10 bases left between them. The CDR3 totals 13 residues. CDR3: CSAGVGSTDTQYF. In DNA form, the CDR3 reads TGCAGTGCAGGGGTCGGTAGCACAGATACGCAGTATTTT.

The V gene is TRBV28, the J gene TRBJ2-5; D might be TRBD2 (7 bases). The J call may be mistaken, given a closer DNA end match to TRBJ2-1. The CDR3 runs 15 residues. Germline V gene lookup returns CDR1 MDHEN and CDR2 SYDVKM. This CDR3 is CASSRGGSGHNEQFF. The CDR3 DNA follows: TGTGCCAGCAGTAGGGGGGGTAGCGGGCACAATGAGCAGTTCTTC.

This clonotype was recorded at least ten times. The junction shows a germline mismatch at one end, possibly a read error. The J gene is TRBJ1-6, the V gene TRBV5-1; D gene ambiguous. Germline assignment: CDR1 SGHRS and CDR2 YFSETQ. CDR3 length: 14 amino acids. CDR3 sequence reads: CASSLSGFNSPLHF. CDR3 DNA: TGTGCCAGCAGCTTAAGTGGGTTCAATTCACCCCTCCACTTT.

The CDR3 region is CASQGRDNQPQHF. The CDR3 DNA sequence: TGTGCCAGTCAGGGGCGGGACAATCAGCCCCAGCATTTT. This chain joins TRBV19 and TRBJ1-5; possibly TRBD1 for D (6 bases). The CDR3 sequence is 13 residues long. With 8 bases removed from V and 3 bases from J, the gap between germline ends came to 11 bases. CDR1 and CDR2 (germline): LNHDA, SQIVND (reference sequence).

This clonotype was observed a few times. This rearrangement joins TRBV11-3 to TRBJ1-3; TRBD1 is a possible D gene (6 bases). Trimming left V 5 bases short and J 0 bases short, with 14 bases between. The CDR3 has 16 residues. Germline CDR1 SGHNT, CDR2 YENEEA. CDR3 coding DNA: TGTGCCAGCAGCCTCGGGACACCGAGCTCTGGAAACACCATATATTTT. Protein sequence: CASSLGTPSSGNTIYF.